This T cell receptor beta chain was identified during a study of shared clonotypes between healthy human individuals. About the research overall: Per donor, CD8 memory used one plate, CD8 naive used two, CD4 memory used three and CD4 naive used three. Findings of the study overall: Non-shared clonotypes had lower generation probabilities than clonotypes shared by all four sorted-subset donors.

Data came from immunoSEQ multiplex PCR; TCRdb stores just in-frame clones and leaves some out. Altogether hundreds of thousands of clones are present, about two thirds being singletons, with the ten largest covering approximately 1.8%. The CDR3 is made up of 14 amino acids. The ends lost 7 bases at V and 2 bases at J; junction bases unmatched: 5. Germline CDR1 is MDHEN and CDR2 is SYDVKM. With respect to this clone: Its specificity is not known.

The specimen sequenced was memory CD4+ T cells sorted from blood. Described subset: CD45RA-negative fraction. The V and J genes are TRBV28 and TRBJ2-5, with TRBD2 matching 9 bases. The TCR originated in a woman between 25 and 40 years old in good health. CDR3 DNA: TGTGCCAGCAAACTAGCGGGCCGACAAGAGACCCAGTACTTC. Residues: CASKLAGRQETQYF.